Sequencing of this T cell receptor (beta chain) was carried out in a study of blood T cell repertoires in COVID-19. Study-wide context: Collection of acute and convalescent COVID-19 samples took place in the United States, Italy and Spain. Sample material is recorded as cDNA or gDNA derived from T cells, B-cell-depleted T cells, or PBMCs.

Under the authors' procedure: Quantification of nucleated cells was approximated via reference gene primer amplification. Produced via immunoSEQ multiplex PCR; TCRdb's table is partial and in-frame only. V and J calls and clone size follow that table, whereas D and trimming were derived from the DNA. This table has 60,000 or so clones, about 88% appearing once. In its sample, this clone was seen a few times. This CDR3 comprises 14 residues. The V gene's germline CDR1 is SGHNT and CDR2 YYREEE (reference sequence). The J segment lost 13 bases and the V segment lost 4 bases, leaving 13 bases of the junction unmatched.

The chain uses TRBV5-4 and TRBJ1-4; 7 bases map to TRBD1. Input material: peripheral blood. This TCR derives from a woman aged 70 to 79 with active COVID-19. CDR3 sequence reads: CASSREGARTGLFF. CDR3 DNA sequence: TGTGCCAGCAGCCGGGAGGGGGCCCGAACGGGACTGTTTTTT.